This entry features one T cell receptor beta chain sequence. The record originates from a study of blood T cell repertoires in COVID-19. The method was immunoSEQ multiplex PCR; TCRdb's version includes in-frame clones alone and lacks a portion of them. Of fewer than 300,000 clones listed, 75% to 90% are singletons. Trimming pared 4 bases from V and 7 bases from J, leaving 11 bases between. This CDR3 comprises 13 residues. Germline CDR1 KGHSH, CDR2 LQKENI. This TCR came from a woman aged 65 to 85 with active or convalescent COVID-19. The V call is TRBV18, the J call TRBJ1-5; D gene uncertain. Specimen: peripheral blood. CDR3 in amino acids: CASSRLRGQPQHF. The CDR3 DNA reads TGTGCCAGCTCACGCCTGAGAGGACAGCCCCAGCATTTT.